Listed below are T cell receptor beta chains from one sample, sequenced in a study of T-cell memory formation after mild COVID-19. TCRdb analysed the 5' RACE reads with MiXCR anew, one entry per CDR3 protein. The data hold some 450,000 distinct CDR3 sequences, with roughly 18% observed a single time. Sequencing used PBMCs or a T cell subset sorted from them (not recorded which). The receptors originated from a man aged 18 to 30 who had mild COVID-19 (a few samples of this study predate the infection). Cell type and time point are not known. The CDR3 runs from the conserved cysteine through the conserved F or W. Each record gives: V gene, D gene, clone size, CDR3 length, J gene, CDR3 protein, CDR3 DNA. The D gene is left open where the match is weak. Only part of the rows carry a size: once, few, many, or a class if the clone is expanded.

TRBV6-6	.	.	18	TRBJ2-4	CASSYSISGGGGKNIQYF	TGTGCCAGCAGTTACTCGATTTCAGGGGGCGGGGGCAAAAACATTCAGTACTTC
TRBV9	.	few	16	TRBJ1-1	CASSVASGAMNTEAFF	TGTGCCAGCAGCGTAGCCTCAGGAGCTATGAACACTGAAGCTTTCTTT
TRBV20-1	TRBD1	.	13	TRBJ1-2	CSAPQGANYGYTF	TGCAGTGCTCCACAGGGGGCTAACTATGGCTACACCTTC
TRBV27	.	.	15	TRBJ2-1	CASSLYVGNYNEQFF	TGTGCCAGCAGTTTATATGTGGGAAACTACAATGAGCAGTTCTTC
TRBV20-1	.	few	16	TRBJ1-2	CSARGALPHRDYGYTF	TGCAGTGCTAGAGGCGCCCTACCTCACAGGGACTATGGCTACACCTTC
TRBV5-1	TRBD1	.	14	TRBJ1-5	CASSNEQGGQTQHF	TGCGCCAGCAGCAACGAACAGGGGGGACAGACCCAGCATTTT
TRBV12-3/TRBV12-4	TRBD2	few	17	TRBJ2-7	CASSLARRGGSSYEQYF	TGTGCCAGCAGTTTAGCGCGACGGGGGGGGAGCTCCTACGAGCAGTACTTC
TRBV18	TRBD1	many	14	TRBJ1-2	CASSPGQGDYGYTF	TGTGCCAGCAGCCCCGGACAGGGGGACTATGGCTACACCTTC
TRBV4-1	TRBD2	few	17	TRBJ2-1	CASSQEELAGAYNEQFF	TGCGCCAGCAGCCAAGAAGAGCTAGCGGGGGCCTACAATGAGCAGTTCTTC
TRBV12-3/TRBV12-4	.	few	14	TRBJ2-3	CASSLVGFSDTQYF	TGTGCCAGCAGTTTAGTAGGATTCTCAGATACGCAGTATTTT
TRBV20-1	.	once	13	TRBJ2-5	CSAFSSYRETQYF	TGCAGTGCTTTTAGCAGCTACCGGGAGACCCAGTACTTC
TRBV20-1	TRBD1	few	16	TRBJ2-1	CSASGTGSGTYNEQFF	TGCAGTGCTAGCGGGACAGGAAGTGGGACGTACAATGAGCAGTTCTTC
TRBV7-3	.	few	16	TRBJ2-5	CASSFGALGAQETQYF	TGTGCCAGCAGCTTTGGGGCCCTGGGGGCCCAAGAGACCCAGTACTTC
TRBV25-1	.	.	14	TRBJ2-3	CASSGTESTDTQYF	TGTGCCAGCAGTGGCACAGAGAGCACAGATACGCAGTATTTT
TRBV4-1	.	few	15	TRBJ1-2	CASSQTTGTNYGYTF	TGCGCCAGCAGCCAGACCACAGGGACCAACTATGGCTACACCTTC
TRBV20-1	TRBD2	few	13	TRBJ2-3	CSVSSGSTDTQYF	TGCAGTGTTTCTAGCGGTAGCACAGATACGCAGTATTTT
TRBV5-6	.	.	14	TRBJ1-2	CASSAFWANYGYTF	TGTGCCAGCAGCGCCTTCTGGGCTAACTATGGCTACACCTTC
TRBV4-3	.	many	15	TRBJ2-1	CASSQEAVTYNEQFF	TGCGCCAGCAGCCAAGAGGCAGTTACCTACAATGAGCAGTTCTTC
TRBV24-1	TRBD2	few	18	TRBJ2-3	CATSAFRGTSGEADTQYF	TGTGCCACCAGTGCGTTTCGGGGGACTAGCGGGGAGGCGGATACGCAGTATTTT